One sample yielded the 9 T cell receptor beta chains listed below, sequenced in a study of cytomegalovirus exposure and HLA in healthy donors. The PCR employed 60 Vbeta primers together with 13 Jbeta primers. The assay was immunoSEQ multiplex PCR, and TCRdb's table has in-frame clones only and misses some. Of 150,000 to 200,000 clones listed, 75% are singletons. Material for sequencing was PBMCs. The receptors stem from a male donor in good health and CMV-seronegative.

The chain employs TRBV25-1 and TRBJ1-1, with a possible D match to TRBD1 (5 bases). The V gene's germline CDR1 is MGHDK and CDR2 SYGVNS. This CDR3 is built from 15 residues. V lost 1 base to trimming and J lost 1 base, with 10 bases between them. This CDR3 is CASSEWSQGNTEAFF. CDR3 coding DNA: TGTGCCAGCAGTGAATGGTCCCAGGGGAACACTGAAGCTTTCTTT.

The J gene is TRBJ2-1, the V gene TRBV19, with 8 bases identical to TRBD2. J gave up 4 bases and V 4 bases, and 6 bases lay outside the gene matches. Germline assignment: CDR1 LNHDA and CDR2 SQIVND (reference sequence). The CDR3 is 15 residues long. This CDR3 is CASSSWGLDYNEQFF. CDR3 DNA sequence: TGTGCCAGTAGTAGTTGGGGACTAGATTACAATGAGCAGTTCTTC.

The chain carries TRBV2 and TRBJ1-4; D is undetermined. V was shortened by 7 bases and J by 7 bases, with 10 bases between the two germline ends. The CDR3 sequence is 12 residues long. Germline CDR1 SNHLY, CDR2 FYNNEI. CDR3 protein: CASTPSGEKLFF. DNA of the CDR3: TGTGCCAGCACTCCCAGCGGTGAAAAACTGTTTTTT.

The V and J genes are TRBV5-1 and TRBJ1-2; 8 bases align to TRBD1. The germline V gene encodes CDR1 SGHRS and CDR2 YFSETQ. V dropped 4 bases and J dropped 8; count of bases not matched to a gene: 13. This CDR3 has 15 residues. The CDR3 nucleotides are TGCGCCAGCAGCATTGGGCAGTCAGGGGGCGGCGGCTACACCTTC. Translating gives CASSIGQSGGGGYTF.

Here the CDR3 DNA reads TGTGCCAGCAGCCCAGGGAATCAGCCCCAGCATTTT. Amino acid sequence: CASSPGNQPQHF. The rearrangement joins TRBV6-6 to TRBJ1-5, with D possibly TRBD1 on 5 matching bases. The V gene's germline CDR1 is MNHNY and CDR2 SVGAGI (reference sequence). This CDR3 is built from 12 residues. Trimming took 6 bases from V and 4 from J, leaving 7 bases between them.

The rearrangement links TRBV6-5 to TRBJ2-7; 9 bases map to TRBD1. CDR3 length: 15 residues. The trim removed 4 bases at V and 1 base at J, leaving 5 bases unmatched. Germline-derived CDR1 and CDR2 are MNHEY and SVGAGI. The CDR3 is CASSSSGTGSYEQYF. The CDR3, as DNA: TGTGCCAGCAGTTCCTCCGGGACAGGGTCCTACGAGCAGTACTTC.

The V gene is TRBV11-2, the J gene TRBJ2-2, with D perhaps matching TRBD2 (6 bases). V lost 2 bases and J lost 5, with 15 bases in between. CDR3 length equals 16 residues. Per the germline V gene, CDR1 is SGHAT and CDR2 is FQNNGV. The CDR3 nucleotides are TGTGCCAGCAGCTTAAGGGTCGGGACTTCTACCGGGGAGCTGTTTTTT. It yields the protein CASSLRVGTSTGELFF.

This chain uses TRBV27 with TRBJ2-3; perhaps TRBD2 as D (5 bases). Trimming left V 8 bases short and J 6 bases short, with 18 bases between. Germline values: CDR1 MNHEY, CDR2 SMNVEV (reference sequence). This CDR3 comprises 14 residues. The CDR3, as DNA: TGTGCCAGCTGCTTTCGGGGATTCCCCGATACGCAGTATTTT. Translation: CASCFRGFPDTQYF.

DNA for the CDR3: TGTGCCAGCAGTTTATTAGGGGGGGATGGCTACACCTTC. Its protein product is CASSLLGGDGYTF. This chain links TRBV28 with TRBJ1-2; D is perhaps TRBD1 (6 bases). Between the trimmed V and J ends, which lost 1 base and 6 bases, there was a span of 9 bases. Germline V lookup: CDR1 MDHEN, CDR2 SYDVKM. This CDR3 is built from 13 residues.